This is a list of T cell receptor beta chains from one sample in a study of OX40 agonist ivuxolimab in advanced cancers. Sequencing was performed with immunoSEQ multiplex PCR; in TCRdb, only in-frame clones are kept and a portion is missing. The repertoire holds 75,000 to 90,000 clones, with 80% to 95% as singletons. The sample consisted of CD4+ or CD8+ T cells sorted from blood, taken in a trial of the OX40 agonist ivuxolimab. Receptor source: an adult with an advanced solid tumor such as melanoma, head and neck, liver or kidney cancer. CDR3s include the opening cysteine and the closing phenylalanine or tryptophan. D genes are given only for firm matches. Where a row states a size, it is once, few, many or the class of an expanded clone; other rows omit it.

TRBV5-1	TRBJ2-7	.	.	CASSSTRYNHEQYF	TGCGCCAGCAGCTCGACTAGATATAACCACGAGCAGTACTTC
TRBV7-9	TRBJ2-7	.	TRBD1	CASSISGTGAYEQYF	TGTGCCAGCAGTATAAGCGGGACAGGGGCCTACGAGCAGTACTTC
TRBV7-2	TRBJ2-3	.	.	CASRQNTDTQYF	TGTGCCAGCAGGCAAAATACAGATACGCAGTATTTT
TRBV11-2	TRBJ1-2	.	.	CASSRGTAPHYGYTF	TGTGCCAGCAGCCGAGGGACGGCTCCCCACTATGGCTACACCTTC
TRBV2	TRBJ2-3	.	TRBD1	CASRAGTGVKRDTQYF	TGTGCCAGCAGGGCCGGGACAGGGGTTAAGAGAGATACGCAGTATTTT
TRBV11-3	TRBJ2-5	.	TRBD2	CASSPESGKETQYF	TGTGCCAGCAGTCCGGAGAGCGGGAAAGAGACCCAGTACTTC
TRBV6-5	TRBJ2-3	.	TRBD2	CASRASGPSTDTQYF	TGTGCCAGCAGGGCTAGCGGCCCCAGCACAGATACGCAGTATTTT
TRBV18	TRBJ1-1	.	.	CASSPQGSNTEAFF	TGTGCCAGCTCACCCCAGGGGAGTAACACTGAAGCTTTCTTT
TRBV29-1	TRBJ2-1	.	.	CSVDNYNEQFF	TGCAGCGTTGACAACTACAATGAGCAGTTCTTC
TRBV7-2	TRBJ1-5	.	.	CASSLGGTSNQPQHF	TGTGCCAGCAGCTTAGGAGGGACTAGCAATCAGCCCCAGCATTTT
TRBV5-1	TRBJ1-1	.	TRBD1	CASSLEGRGWGTTEAFF	TGCGCCAGCAGCTTGGAGGGCAGGGGGTGGGGAACCACTGAAGCTTTCTTT
TRBV4-1	TRBJ2-3	once	TRBD2	CASSQDPLVASGMKKGTDTQYF	TGCGCCAGCAGCCAAGATCCGCTGGTAGCTAGCGGGATGAAAAAAGGCACAGATACGCAGTATTTT
TRBV29-1	TRBJ2-7	.	TRBD2	CSVVLLAGAEQYF	TGCAGCGTTGTTCTGCTAGCGGGTGCCGAGCAGTACTTC
TRBV28	TRBJ2-4	.	TRBD1	CASSNGQGNYIQYF	TGTGCCAGCAGTAACGGACAGGGGAACTACATTCAGTACTTC
TRBV4-2	TRBJ1-3	once	.	CASSVDPSGNTIYF	TGTGCCAGCAGCGTAGATCCATCTGGAAACACCATATATTTT
TRBV28	TRBJ1-4	.	.	CASRAPAGGGINEKLFF	TGTGCCAGCAGAGCACCCGCTGGGGGGGGTATTAATGAAAAACTGTTTTTT
TRBV19	TRBJ2-7	.	.	CASSPRRGGGPSYEQYF	TGTGCCAGTAGTCCCCGGAGGGGAGGGGGCCCCTCCTACGAGCAGTACTTC
TRBV15	TRBJ1-3	.	.	CATSRNHLGDGNTIYF	TGTGCCACCAGCAGAAATCACCTGGGTGATGGAAACACCATATATTTT
TRBV9	TRBJ1-5	.	.	CASSSGPAEDQPQHF	TGTGCCAGCAGCTCGGGACCCGCTGAGGATCAGCCCCAGCATTTT
TRBV2	TRBJ1-4	.	TRBD1	CASRPDRGQEKLFF	TGTGCCAGCAGACCGGACAGGGGGCAGGAAAAACTGTTTTTT
TRBV2	TRBJ2-3	.	.	CASSTSPSGTDTQYF	TGTGCCAGCTCTACTTCCCCCTCTGGCACAGATACGCAGTATTTT
TRBV6-6	TRBJ2-7	.	.	CASSYVQTGEQYF	TGTGCCAGCAGTTACGTTCAAACCGGCGAGCAGTACTTC
TRBV6-4	TRBJ2-7	.	.	CASRDVGHLSYEQYF	TGTGCCAGCAGAGACGTGGGACACCTCTCCTACGAGCAGTACTTC
TRBV28	TRBJ1-4	.	.	CASSSGAQREKLFF	TGTGCCAGCAGTTCCGGGGCACAAAGGGAAAAACTGTTTTTT
TRBV2	TRBJ2-2	.	.	CASSPTVNTGELFF	TGTGCCAGCAGTCCGACAGTGAACACCGGGGAGCTGTTTTTT
TRBV21-1	TRBJ2-5	.	.	CASISSGLQETQYF	TGTGCCAGCATCTCCTCGGGCCTGCAAGAGACCCAGTACTTC